This TCR beta chain was documented in a study of blood T cell repertoires in COVID-19. As for the study in general: COVID-19 samples from acute and convalescent phases originated in the United States, Italy and Spain. PBMCs, B-cell-depleted T cells, or T cells provided the cDNA or gDNA that made up the material.

Trimming took 4 bases from V and 1 from J, leaving 16 bases between them. The CDR3 extends over 16 amino acids. From germline, CDR1 is MNHNS and CDR2 SASEGT. Authors' methods: Reference gene primers were amplified, and this amplification served to estimate nucleated cell counts. Generated by immunoSEQ multiplex PCR, the TCRdb table keeps only in-frame clones and is missing some. V and J calls plus clone size are reproduced from that table; the DNA served to infer D and trimming. Of 190,000 or so clones in the sample, more than 70% are singletons; the top ten hold approximately 2.7%. The V call is TRBV6-1, the J call TRBJ2-5, with TRBD2 as a possible D gene (7 bases). Material for sequencing was peripheral blood. The clonotype originates from a man aged 40-50 years with active or convalescent COVID-19. The CDR3 bases are TGTGCCAGCAGTGCTCTGTGGGGGGGCCCCCAAGAGACCCAGTACTTC. It encodes CASSALWGGPQETQYF.